The rows below give T cell receptor beta chains drawn from one sample of a study of cytomegalovirus exposure and HLA in healthy donors. Clones were read by immunoSEQ multiplex PCR, and TCRdb kept only the in-frame ones, dropping some. The table lists under 200,000 clones, 68% of them singletons. Sequenced material: PBMCs. These TCRs come from a man in his fifties in good health and CMV-seronegative. CDR3s include the opening cysteine and the closing phenylalanine or tryptophan. The D gene is left open where the match is weak. Some rows mark clone size as missing; the rest say once, few, many or name a class of expanded clone.

v_gene	d_gene	j_gene	abundance	CDR3aa	CDR3nt
TRBV28	.	TRBJ1-2	.	CASYNPGDGYTF	TGTGCCAGCTACAACCCCGGGGATGGCTACACCTTC
TRBV5-1	.	TRBJ2-3	few	CASSLDAESGVTQYF	TGCGCCAGCAGCTTGGATGCCGAATCGGGGGTTACGCAGTATTTT
TRBV5-1	.	TRBJ2-3	.	CASSLGNGTGLDTQYF	TGCGCCAGCAGCTTAGGCAACGGGACTGGATTAGATACGCAGTATTTT
TRBV14	.	TRBJ1-4	.	CASSQAWGLNEKLFF	TGTGCCAGCAGCCAAGCATGGGGCTTGAATGAAAAACTGTTTTTT
TRBV9	TRBD1	TRBJ2-2	few	CASSVEKGAATGELFF	TGTGCCAGCAGCGTAGAGAAGGGGGCGGCCACCGGGGAGCTGTTTTTT
TRBV21-1	.	TRBJ2-7	.	CASSKVSGGESREQYF	TGTGCCAGCAGCAAAGTAAGCGGGGGGGAGTCGAGGGAGCAGTACTTC
TRBV7-2	TRBD1	TRBJ1-1	.	CASSRSPTGVDTEAFF	TGTGCCAGCAGCCGGAGCCCGACAGGGGTTGACACTGAAGCTTTCTTT
TRBV6-5	TRBD1	TRBJ1-3	.	CASSYGTGRAGNTIYF	TGTGCCAGCAGTTACGGGACAGGGAGGGCTGGAAACACCATATATTTT
TRBV27	.	TRBJ1-2	.	CASSPPLLSSLNYGYTF	TGTGCCAGCAGTCCGCCGTTACTGTCCTCTCTTAACTATGGCTACACCTTC
TRBV5-1	TRBD2	TRBJ2-1	few	CASSLGLAGYNEQFF	TGCGCCAGCAGCTTAGGGCTAGCGGGTTACAATGAGCAGTTCTTC